This record looks at one T cell receptor (beta chain) sequence and its context. Its specificity is not known. Sequencing sought depths of 1 in 200,000 to 1 in 1 million T cells. The protocol was immunoSEQ multiplex PCR, while the TCRdb copy is restricted to in-frame clones and leaves out a portion. The profile shows approximately 120,000 clones, roughly 57% of them singletons. The sample belongs to a study of cytotoxic CD8 clonotypes in ibrutinib-treated CLL. Findings of the study overall: Public clonotypes showed up rarely, and on treatment they shrank or held steady. Baseline clonality was higher than in age-matched healthy donors and moved in step with circulating CD8+ T-cell counts. Clonality showed a rise at ibrutinib response that reversed toward baseline at progression.

The sequences come from PBMCs, collected after 24 months of ibrutinib treatment. This TCR was recovered from a human donor with chronic lymphocytic leukemia.

Written as DNA, the CDR3 is TGTGCCTCACGGACAGTAAACTATGGCTACACCTTC. It specifies CASRTVNYGYTF. The J gene is TRBJ1-2, the V gene TRBV2, with D maybe TRBD1 (6 bases). The CDR3 is made up of 12 amino acids. The V end lost 11 bases, the J end lost 2 bases, and 12 bases lay between the germline ends. CDR1 is SNHLY, CDR2 FYNNEI, per germline.